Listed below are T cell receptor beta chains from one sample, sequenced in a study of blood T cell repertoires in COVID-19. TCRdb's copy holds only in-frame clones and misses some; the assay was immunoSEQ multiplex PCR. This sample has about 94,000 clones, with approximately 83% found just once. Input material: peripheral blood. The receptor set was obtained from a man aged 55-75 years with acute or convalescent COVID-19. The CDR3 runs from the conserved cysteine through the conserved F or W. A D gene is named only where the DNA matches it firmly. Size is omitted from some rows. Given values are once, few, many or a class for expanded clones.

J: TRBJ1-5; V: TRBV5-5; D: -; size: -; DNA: TGTGCCAGCAGCTTGGACAGGACCCCGGGGCCCCAGCATTTT; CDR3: CASSLDRTPGPQHF
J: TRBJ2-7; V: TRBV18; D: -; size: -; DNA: TGTGCCAGCTCACCAGGGGGCCGCTCCTACGAGCAGTACTTC; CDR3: CASSPGGRSYEQYF
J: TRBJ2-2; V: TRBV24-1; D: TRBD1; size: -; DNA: TGTGCCACCAGTGCCGGGGACAGGGGGCAGAACGGGGAGCTGTTTTTT; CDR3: CATSAGDRGQNGELFF
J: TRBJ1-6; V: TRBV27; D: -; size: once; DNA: TGTGCCAGCAGTTTAGGGGGCTTTGGTTCACCCCTCCACTTT; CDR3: CASSLGGFGSPLHF
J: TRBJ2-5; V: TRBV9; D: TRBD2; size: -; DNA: TGTGCCAGCAGCACCCTAGCGGGGGACGGGGAGACCCAGTACTTC; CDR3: CASSTLAGDGETQYF
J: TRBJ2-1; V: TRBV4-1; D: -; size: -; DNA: TGCGCCAGCAGCCAATCCACAGGGGAGGATGAGCAGTTCTTC; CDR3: CASSQSTGEDEQFF
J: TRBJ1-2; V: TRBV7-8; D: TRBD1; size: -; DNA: TGTGCCAGCAGCGACCGGACAGGGGGCGTCTATGGCTACACCTTC; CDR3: CASSDRTGGVYGYTF
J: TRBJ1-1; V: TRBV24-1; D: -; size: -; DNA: TGTGCCACCAGGACGGAGCCGAACACTGAAGCTTTCTTT; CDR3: CATRTEPNTEAFF
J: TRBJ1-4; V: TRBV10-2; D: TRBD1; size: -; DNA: TGCGCCAGCAGTGAGTTGTTTACAGGGGGCTCGACTAATGAAAAACTGTTTTTT; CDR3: CASSELFTGGSTNEKLFF
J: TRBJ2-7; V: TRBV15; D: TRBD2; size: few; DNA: TGTGCCACCAGCAGTCCCGAGGCGAGACTAGCTTCCGAGCAGTACTTC; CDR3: CATSSPEARLASEQYF
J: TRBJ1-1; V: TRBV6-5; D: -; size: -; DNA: TGTGCCAGCAGTTACAGGGGAAGGGACACTGAAGCTTTCTTT; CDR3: CASSYRGRDTEAFF
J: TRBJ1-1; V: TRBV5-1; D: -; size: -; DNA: TGCGCCAGCAGCTTGGGGGCGAGCACTGAAGCTTTCTTT; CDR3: CASSLGASTEAFF
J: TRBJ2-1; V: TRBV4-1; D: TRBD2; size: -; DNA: TGCGCCAGCAGCCGCCTAGCGGGGAATGAGCAGTTCTTC; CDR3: CASSRLAGNEQFF
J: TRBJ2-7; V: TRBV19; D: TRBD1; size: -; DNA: TGTGCCAGTAGTATAGGGACAGGGGAAACCTACGAGCAGTACTTC; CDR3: CASSIGTGETYEQYF
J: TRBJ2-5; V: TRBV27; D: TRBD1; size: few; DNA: TGTGCCAGCAGTTTCAGGGGGACCCCCAAAGAGACCCAGTACTTC; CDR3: CASSFRGTPKETQYF
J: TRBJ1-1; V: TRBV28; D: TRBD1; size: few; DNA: TGTGCCACCCGGGAGGGACAGGGAATGGGAACTTTCTTT; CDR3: CATREGQGMGTFF
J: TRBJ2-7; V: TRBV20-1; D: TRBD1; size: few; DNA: TGCAGTGCTAGTCCCGGGACAGAAAAGCCCACCTACGAGCAGTACTTC; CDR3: CSASPGTEKPTYEQYF
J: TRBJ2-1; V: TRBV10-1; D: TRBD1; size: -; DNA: TGCGCCAGCAGTGGACAGGGCCACAATGAGCAGTTCTTC; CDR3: CASSGQGHNEQFF
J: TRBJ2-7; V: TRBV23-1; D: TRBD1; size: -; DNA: TGCGCCAGCAGTCACAGGGACAGGGGTAAATTGAAGGTGAGCTACGAGCAGTACTTC; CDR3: CASSHRDRGKLKVSYEQYF
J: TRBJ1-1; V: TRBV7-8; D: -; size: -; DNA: TGTGCCAGCAGCCTCCGGGAGGACCTAGGGGACACTGAAGCTTTCTTT; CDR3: CASSLREDLGDTEAFF
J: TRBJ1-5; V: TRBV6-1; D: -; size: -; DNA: TGTGCCAGCAGTGAAGGGGGCCTCGCTGGTCAGCCCCAGCATTTT; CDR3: CASSEGGLAGQPQHF
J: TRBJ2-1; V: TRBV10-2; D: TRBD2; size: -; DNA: TGCGCCAGCAGTGGGCTGATAGCGGGGGGGCCTGCCAATGAGCAGTTCTTC; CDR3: CASSGLIAGGPANEQFF
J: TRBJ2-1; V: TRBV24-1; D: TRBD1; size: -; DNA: TGTGCCACCAGTGAAGGACAGGGGGGTCGGGGTGAGCAGTTCTTC; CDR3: CATSEGQGGRGEQFF
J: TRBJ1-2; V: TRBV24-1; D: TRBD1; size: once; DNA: TGTGCCACCAGTGATCCGAGGGCAGGGGGTAATGGTGGCTACACCTTC; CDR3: CATSDPRAGGNGGYTF
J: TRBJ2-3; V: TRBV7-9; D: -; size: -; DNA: TGTGCCAGCAGCTTAGCCTCACATCCAGATACGCAGTATTTT; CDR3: CASSLASHPDTQYF
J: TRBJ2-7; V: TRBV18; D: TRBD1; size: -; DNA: TGTGCCAGCTCACCAGAGGACAGGGGGCGCAGGCAGTACTTC; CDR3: CASSPEDRGRRQYF
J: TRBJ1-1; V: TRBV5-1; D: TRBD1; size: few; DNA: TGCGCCAGCAGCCCGTTTCAGGGGGCAGTCGCTTTCTTT; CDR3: CASSPFQGAVAFF
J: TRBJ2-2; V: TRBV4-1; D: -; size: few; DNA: TGCGCCAGCAGCCCAGGACAGGGAGGGAGCACCGGGGAGCTGTTTTTT; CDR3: CASSPGQGGSTGELFF
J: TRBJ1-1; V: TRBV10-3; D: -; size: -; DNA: TGTGCCATCAGTGAGTCGCGGACAGCCATGAACACTGAAGCTTTCTTT; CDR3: CAISESRTAMNTEAFF
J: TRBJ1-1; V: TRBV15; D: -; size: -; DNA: TGTGCCACCAGCAGAAGTACATTGAACACTGAAGCTTTCTTT; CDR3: CATSRSTLNTEAFF
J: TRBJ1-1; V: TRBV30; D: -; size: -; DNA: TGTGCCTGGAGTGTTGGCTACACTGAAGCTTTCTTT; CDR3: CAWSVGYTEAFF
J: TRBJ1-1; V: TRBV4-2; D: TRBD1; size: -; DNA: TGTGCCAGCAGCCAAGGACAGGGGGCGCGTGCTTTCTTT; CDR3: CASSQGQGARAFF
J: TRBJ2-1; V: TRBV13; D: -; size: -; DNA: TGTGCCAGCAGCAGTCGGCCCCGGGGTGAGCAGTTCTTC; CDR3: CASSSRPRGEQFF
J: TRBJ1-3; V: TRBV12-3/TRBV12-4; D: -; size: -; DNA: TGTGCCAGCAGTTTGGGGCCCGGAAACACCATATATTTT; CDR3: CASSLGPGNTIYF
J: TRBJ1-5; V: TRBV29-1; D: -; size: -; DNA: TGCAGCGTTGAACTACAGGGAAGTGCGCCCCAGCATTTT; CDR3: CSVELQGSAPQHF
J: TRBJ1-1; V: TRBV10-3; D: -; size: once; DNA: TGTGCCATCAGTGTGGGCAGAGAAGCTTTCTTT; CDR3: CAISVGREAFF
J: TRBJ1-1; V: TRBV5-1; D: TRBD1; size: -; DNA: TGCGCCAGCAGCTCTAACAGGGGATTAGAAGCTTTCTTT; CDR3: CASSSNRGLEAFF
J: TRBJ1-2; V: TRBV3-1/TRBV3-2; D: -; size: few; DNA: TGTGCCAGCAGCCTCGAGGGAGGGGCATGGGACTATGGCTACACCTTC; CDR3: CASSLEGGAWDYGYTF
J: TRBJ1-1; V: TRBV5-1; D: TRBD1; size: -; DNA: TGCGCCAGCAGCTACAGGGGGGAGAACACTGAAGCTTTCTTT; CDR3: CASSYRGENTEAFF
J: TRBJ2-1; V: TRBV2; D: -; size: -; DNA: TGTGCCAGCAGTGAAGGGCAGAGGAGCTCCTACAATGAGCAGTTCTTC; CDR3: CASSEGQRSSYNEQFF
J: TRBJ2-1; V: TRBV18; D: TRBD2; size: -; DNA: TGTGCCAGCTCACCTTCAGCGGGGGGCTTATACAATGAGCAGTTCTTC; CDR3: CASSPSAGGLYNEQFF
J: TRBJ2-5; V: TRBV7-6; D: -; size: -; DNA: TGTGCCAGCAGCTTTATACGTGACAGCCAAGAGACCCAGTACTTC; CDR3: CASSFIRDSQETQYF
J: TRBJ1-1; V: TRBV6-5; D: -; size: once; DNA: TGTGCCAGCAGCCCCGGAGGGGAGGGCACTGAAGCTTTCTTT; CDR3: CASSPGGEGTEAFF
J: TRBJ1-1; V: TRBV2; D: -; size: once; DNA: TGTGCCAGCACCGACACGGCTGAAGCTTTCTTT; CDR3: CASTDTAEAFF
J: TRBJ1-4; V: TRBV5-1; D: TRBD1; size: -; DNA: TGCGCCAGCAGCTTGGCCGGGACAGGGTTTGGTGAAAAACTGTTTTTT; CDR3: CASSLAGTGFGEKLFF
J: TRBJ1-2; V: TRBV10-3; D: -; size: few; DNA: TGTGCCATCAGTGAGTCGACAGGTATTGCCTATGGCTACACCTTC; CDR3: CAISESTGIAYGYTF
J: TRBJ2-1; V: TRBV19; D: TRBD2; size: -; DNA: TGTGCCAGTAGTATAGCCCTACTAGCGGGGGGGTACAATGAGCAGTTCTTC; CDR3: CASSIALLAGGYNEQFF
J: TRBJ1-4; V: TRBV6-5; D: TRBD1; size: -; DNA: TGTGCCAGCTGGTCAGGGGGAGGTAATGAAAAACTGTTTTTT; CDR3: CASWSGGGNEKLFF
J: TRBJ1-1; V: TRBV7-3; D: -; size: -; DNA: TGTGCCAGCAGCTTGTACGGGGGGCCGAACACTGAAGCTTTCTTT; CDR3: CASSLYGGPNTEAFF
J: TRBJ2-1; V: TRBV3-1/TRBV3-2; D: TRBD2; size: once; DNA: TGTGCCAGCAGCCAAGATCTGGGACTAGCGGCCAATGAGCAGTTCTTC; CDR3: CASSQDLGLAANEQFF